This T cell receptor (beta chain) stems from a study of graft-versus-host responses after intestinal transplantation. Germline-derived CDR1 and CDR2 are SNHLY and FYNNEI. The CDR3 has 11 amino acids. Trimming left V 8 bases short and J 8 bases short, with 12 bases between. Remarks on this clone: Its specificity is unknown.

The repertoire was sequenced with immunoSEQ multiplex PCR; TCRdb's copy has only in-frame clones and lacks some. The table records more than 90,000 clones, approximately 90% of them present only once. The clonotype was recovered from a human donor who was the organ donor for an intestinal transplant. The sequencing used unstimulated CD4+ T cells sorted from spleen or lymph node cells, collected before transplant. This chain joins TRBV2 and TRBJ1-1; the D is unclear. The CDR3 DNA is TGTGCCAGCTGGAGCGGCTTAGAAGCTTTCTTT. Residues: CASWSGLEAFF.